The source of this T cell receptor beta chain is a study of T cell responses to AZD1222 COVID-19 vaccine. Study results and limitations: Only after the peak T cell response were repertoires sampled. Along spike, vaccine-associated CD4 TCRs were found throughout, with dominance at 160-218 and 743-854. Seropositive AZD1222 recipients at baseline numbered only six or seven.

As concerns this clone: The antigen is undetermined.

V lost 0 bases, J lost 4 bases, and 10 bases lay in between. From germline, CDR1 is SGHRS and CDR2 YFSETQ. This CDR3 comprises 15 residues. The data were produced by immunoSEQ multiplex PCR, yet TCRdb's version contains in-frame clones alone and is incomplete. The sample lists over 75,000 clones, 87% occurring once. Sequenced material: peripheral blood, taken 28 days after the second AZD1222 dose. The V call is TRBV5-1, the J call TRBJ1-4; no reliable D call. The TCR originated in an adult who received the AZD1222 COVID-19 vaccine. The CDR3 loop reads CASSLGFGFNEKLFF. The CDR3 DNA reads as TGCGCCAGCAGCTTGGGGTTCGGGTTTAATGAAAAACTGTTTTTT.